This T cell receptor (beta chain) is drawn from a study of cytomegalovirus exposure and HLA in healthy donors. Regarding the study as a whole: Common viral pathogens seemed, in a later analysis, to connect with several of the most significant clusters. Some TCR beta chains (around 180 of them) were listed as cytomegalovirus-associated. With later analysis, a missense DCLRE1C variant became linked to TCR beta V- and J-gene trimming.

60 Vbeta and 13 Jbeta primers were used in PCR. Only in-frame clones appear in the TCRdb table, and some are missing; sequencing was by immunoSEQ multiplex PCR. Of about 140,000 clones in the sample, roughly 80% were seen once. Germline loops: CDR1 LNHNV, CDR2 YYDKDF (reference sequence). V was shortened by 0 bases and J by 7 bases, with 9 bases between the two germline ends. This CDR3 has 13 amino acids. Comments on this clone: Its antigen is not identified.

The sequence derives from a female donor in good health and CMV-seronegative. The gene calls are TRBV15 and TRBJ1-2; no definite D call. Specimen: PBMCs. CDR3: CATSRDYRFGYTF. The DNA for the CDR3 is TGTGCCACCAGCAGAGATTATCGGTTTGGCTACACCTTC.